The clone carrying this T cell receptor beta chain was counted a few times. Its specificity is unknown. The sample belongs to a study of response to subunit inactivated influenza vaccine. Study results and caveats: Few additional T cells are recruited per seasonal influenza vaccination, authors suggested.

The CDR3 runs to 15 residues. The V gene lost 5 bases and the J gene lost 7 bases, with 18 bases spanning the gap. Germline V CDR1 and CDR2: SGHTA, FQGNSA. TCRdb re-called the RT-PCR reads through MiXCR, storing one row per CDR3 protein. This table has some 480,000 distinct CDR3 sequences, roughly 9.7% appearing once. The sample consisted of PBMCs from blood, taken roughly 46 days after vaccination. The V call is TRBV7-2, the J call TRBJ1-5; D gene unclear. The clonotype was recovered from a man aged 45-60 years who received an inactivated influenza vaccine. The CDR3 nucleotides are TGTGCCAGCAGCCCCTTGGCGTTGCTGGAACAGCCCCAGCATTTT. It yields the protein CASSPLALLEQPQHF.